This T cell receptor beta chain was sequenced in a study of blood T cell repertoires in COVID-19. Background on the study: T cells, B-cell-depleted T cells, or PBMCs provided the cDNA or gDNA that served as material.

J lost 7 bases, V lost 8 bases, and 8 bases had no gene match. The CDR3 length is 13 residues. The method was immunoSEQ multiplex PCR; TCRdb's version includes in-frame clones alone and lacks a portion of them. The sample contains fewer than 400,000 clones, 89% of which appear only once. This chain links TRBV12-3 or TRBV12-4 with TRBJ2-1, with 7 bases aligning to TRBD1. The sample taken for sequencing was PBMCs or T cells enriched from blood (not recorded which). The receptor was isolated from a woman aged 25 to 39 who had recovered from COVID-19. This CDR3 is CASRQGGANEQFF. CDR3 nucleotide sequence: TGTGCCAGCCGACAGGGTGGTGCGAATGAGCAGTTCTTC.